Given below is one TCR beta chain in context. The antigen is undetermined. This entry comes from a study of response to subunit inactivated influenza vaccine. Findings and caveats of the study: Authors suggested each seasonal influenza vaccination recruits few new T cells.

Germline V gene lookup returns CDR1 LNHNV and CDR2 YYDKDF (reference sequence). V shed 0 bases, J shed 6 bases, and the junction held 6 bases outside the gene matches. CDR3 size: 15 residues. TCRdb passed the RT-PCR reads through MiXCR, listing each CDR3 protein once. The sample includes about 700,000 distinct CDR3 sequences, less than 15% of them seen just once. The chain joins TRBV15 to TRBJ2-7, with 9 nucleotides matching TRBD1. The source of this sequence is a man between 45 and 60 years old who received an inactivated influenza vaccine. The source was PBMCs from blood, collected 14 days before vaccination. In DNA form, the CDR3 reads TGTGCCACCAGCAGAGATTTGGCGACAGGGGGCGAGCAGTACTTC. As protein: CATSRDLATGGEQYF.